This TCR beta chain was sequenced during a study of OX40 agonist ivuxolimab in advanced cancers. Per the germline V gene, CDR1 is MGHDK and CDR2 is SYGVNS. The CDR3 is 12 amino acids. Trimming cost V 3 bases and J 7 bases, with 7 bases left between them. Libraries were prepared by immunoSEQ multiplex PCR; TCRdb keeps only in-frame clonotypes and omits some of them. The table lists more than 60,000 clones, around 87% of them singletons. This clone has only one observation. The rearrangement uses TRBV25-1 and TRBJ2-1; D uncertain. The specimen comprised CD4+ or CD8+ T cells sorted from blood, sampled in a trial of the OX40 agonist ivuxolimab. The source of this sequence is an adult with an advanced solid tumor such as melanoma, head and neck, liver or kidney cancer. CDR3 amino acids: CASSDNVNEQFF. The CDR3 DNA sequence: TGTGCCAGCAGTGATAACGTGAATGAGCAGTTCTTC.